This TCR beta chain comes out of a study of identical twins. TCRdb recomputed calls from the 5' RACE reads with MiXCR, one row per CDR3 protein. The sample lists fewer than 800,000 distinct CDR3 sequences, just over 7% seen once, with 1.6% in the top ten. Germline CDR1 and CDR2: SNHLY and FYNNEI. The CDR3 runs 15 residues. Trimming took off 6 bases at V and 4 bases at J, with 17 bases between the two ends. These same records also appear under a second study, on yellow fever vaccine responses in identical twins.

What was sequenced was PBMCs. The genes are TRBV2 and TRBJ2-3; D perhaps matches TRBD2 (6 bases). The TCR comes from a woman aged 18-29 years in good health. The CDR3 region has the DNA TGTGCCAGCAGGAAACCCCCCGGAGGGGCAGATACGCAGTATTTT. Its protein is CASRKPPGGADTQYF.